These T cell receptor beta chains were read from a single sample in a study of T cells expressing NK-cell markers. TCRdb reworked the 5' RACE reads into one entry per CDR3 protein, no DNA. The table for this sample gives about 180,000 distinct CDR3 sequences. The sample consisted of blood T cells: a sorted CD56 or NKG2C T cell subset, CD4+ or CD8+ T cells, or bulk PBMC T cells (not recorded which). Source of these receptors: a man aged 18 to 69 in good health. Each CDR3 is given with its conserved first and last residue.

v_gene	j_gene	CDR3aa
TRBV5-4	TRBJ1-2	CASSLVLGGYGYTF
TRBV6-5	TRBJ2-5	CASGYLQESYQETQYF
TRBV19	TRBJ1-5	CASSIERGNQPQHF
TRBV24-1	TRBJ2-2	CATSDRGATLAGELFF
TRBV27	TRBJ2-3	CASWTRGPYTQYF
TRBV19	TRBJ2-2	CASSLGPGAGELFF
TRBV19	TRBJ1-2	CASSDGSYGYTF
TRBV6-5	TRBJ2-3	CASSYEASGVTDTQYF
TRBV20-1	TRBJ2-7	CSARDLASGENRF
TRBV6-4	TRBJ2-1	CASTPTSGGMDEQFF
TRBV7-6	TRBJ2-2	CASSLEAGGHTGELFF
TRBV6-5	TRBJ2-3	CASSLLAGGRGDTQYF
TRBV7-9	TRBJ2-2	CASSATKVTNTGELFF
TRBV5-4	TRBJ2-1	CASSLYGTSGYKSSYNEQFF
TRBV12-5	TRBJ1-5	CASAYGLGNQPQHF
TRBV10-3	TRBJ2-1	CAIRLDWGHEQFF
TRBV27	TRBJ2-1	CASSTDPGTGRVNEQFF
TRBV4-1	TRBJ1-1	CASSQGADGAFF
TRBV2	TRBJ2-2	CASSDAGLNTGELFF
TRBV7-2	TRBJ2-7	CASKGQGWEQYF
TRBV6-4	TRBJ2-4	CATKDPPERGTIKNIQYF
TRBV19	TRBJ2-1	CASSITLTGGSYNEQFF
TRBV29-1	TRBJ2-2	CSVTFQTSGFYTGELFF
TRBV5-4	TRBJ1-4	CASSLSGGDEKLFF
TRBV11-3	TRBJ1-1	CASSLTPNTEAFF
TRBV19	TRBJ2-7	CASSPLSGGAYEQYF
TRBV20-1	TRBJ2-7	CSACNPGTGETYEQYF
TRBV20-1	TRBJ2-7	CSARGIASEQYF
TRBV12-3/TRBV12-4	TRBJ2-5	CASSTDGRGETQYF